These 14 T cell receptor beta chains came from one sample sequenced in a study of Tregs in tolerant kidney transplant recipients. Profiled with immunoSEQ multiplex PCR; TCRdb holds only in-frame clones, not every one. The table shows tens of thousands of clones, with 90% to 95% occurring only once. Related graft donors supplied nonmyeloablative bone marrow transplants, and mixed chimerism was transient. The input for sequencing was CD4+ T cells from blood (PBMCs), taken 12 months after the transplant. The receptor source for this set is a human patient who received a combined kidney and bone marrow transplant. Some of the T cells may derive from the graft donor.

This chain joins TRBV15 and TRBJ2-2, with 12 nucleotides matching TRBD2. Germline lookup yields CDR1 LNHNV and CDR2 YYDKDF (reference sequence). The V and J ends lost 7 bases and 6 bases, in that order; junction bases with no gene match: 9. The CDR3 length is 16 residues. CDR3 sequence: CATTFRLAGVAGELFF. The CDR3 DNA reads TGTGCCACCACCTTCAGACTAGCGGGAGTGGCCGGGGAGCTGTTTTTT.

The J gene is TRBJ2-3, the V gene TRBV7-9, with TRBD1 as a possible D gene (6 bases). Trimming removed 7 bases at V and 0 bases at J, with 17 bases between. Per the germline V gene, CDR1 is SEHNR and CDR2 is FQNEAQ (reference sequence). This CDR3 contains 16 residues. The CDR3 sequence: CASIVGALESTDTQYF. The CDR3 bases are TGTGCCAGCATTGTGGGGGCTCTCGAAAGCACAGATACGCAGTATTTT.

The chain carries TRBV19 and TRBJ2-3; 14 bases align to TRBD2. V lost 5 bases and J lost 3; bases outside the gene matches: 7. The CDR3 totals 17 residues. Germline V gene data show CDR1 as LNHDA and CDR2 as SQIVND (reference sequence). The chain's CDR3 is CASSPRTSGGRTDTQYF. CDR3 nucleotides: TGTGCCAGTAGTCCCAGGACTAGCGGGGGGCGAACAGATACGCAGTATTTT.

V and J are TRBV6-5 and TRBJ2-5; 7 nucleotides align to TRBD1. Germline values: CDR1 MNHEY, CDR2 SVGAGI. Germline trimming cut 6 bases from V and 5 bases from J; bases unmatched to any gene: 9. CDR3 length equals 14 residues. The CDR3 nucleotides are TGTGCCAGCAGCCTTTTAGGGGGCGGGGAGACCCAGTACTTC. This translates into CASSLLGGGETQYF.

The rearrangement uses TRBV5-4 and TRBJ2-1; no clear D. The CDR3 consists of 14 residues. V lost 2 bases and J 0 bases, leaving 6 bases between the germline ends. Per germline, CDR1 SGHNT and CDR2 YYREEE (reference sequence). CDR3 bases: TGTGCCAGCAGCTTATCGGTCTCCTACAATGAGCAGTTCTTC. It specifies CASSLSVSYNEQFF. The full variable domain, with the rest looked up from reference TRBV5-4 and TRBJ2-1, is ETGVTQSPTHLIKTRGQQVTLRCSSQSGHNTVSWYQQALGQGPQFIFQYYREEENGRGNFPPRFSGLQFPNYSSELNVNALELDDSALYLCASSLSVSYNEQFFGPGTRLTVL.

CDR3 protein: CASTDAPGQKGNTIYF. The CDR3 DNA sequence: TGCGCCAGTACAGACGCCCCGGGACAGAAAGGAAACACCATATATTTT. The chain combines TRBV5-1 with TRBJ1-3, with 7 bases fitting TRBD1. V gave up 8 bases and J gave up 4 bases; unmatched junction bases: 15. Looked up from germline, CDR1 is SGHRS and CDR2 is YFSETQ. This CDR3 comprises 16 residues.

This chain joins TRBV7-9 and TRBJ2-7; 8 nucleotides agree with TRBD2. CDR1 is SEHNR and CDR2 is FQNEAQ in the germline V gene (reference sequence). The ends lost 1 base at V and 7 bases at J; junction bases unmatched: 9. The CDR3 totals 15 residues. The CDR3 DNA sequence: TGTGCCAGCAGCTTAGTAAGCGGGGGACGGGGGGAGCAGTACTTC. Translated: CASSLVSGGRGEQYF.

The rearrangement joins TRBV5-5 to TRBJ1-5; 9 bases align to TRBD1. With V trimmed by 1 base and J by 5 bases, 1 base remained unmatched. This CDR3 is built from 14 residues. CDR1 and CDR2 (germline): SGHKS, YYEKEE (reference sequence). CDR3 residues: CASSLTGGDQPQHF. CDR3 coding DNA: TGTGCCAGCAGCTTGACAGGGGGCGATCAGCCCCAGCATTTT.

This rearrangement joins TRBV5-1 to TRBJ2-3; 8 bases fit TRBD2. Germline CDR1 and CDR2: SGHRS and YFSETQ. Unmatched junction bases numbered 11, after V lost 4 bases and J lost 1 base. This CDR3 region has 17 residues. CDR3 loop: CASSPKAGGGRTDTQYF. CDR3 bases: TGCGCCAGCAGCCCCAAGGCGGGCGGGGGGCGCACAGATACGCAGTATTTT.

The chain couples TRBV7-9 to TRBJ2-5, with a tentative D call TRBD2 (6 bases). Per germline, CDR1 SEHNR and CDR2 FQNEAQ (reference sequence). The CDR3 is 12 residues long. Trimming cost V 2 bases and J 13 bases, with 14 bases left between them. CDR3 bases: TGTGCCAGCAGCTTACCCTTATTGGGACTGTACTTC. This sequence encodes CASSLPLLGLYF.

The chain joins TRBV7-3 to TRBJ2-3, with TRBD2 identical over 10 bases. Germline V lookup: CDR1 SGHTA, CDR2 FQGTGA. The CDR3 spans 15 residues. The V and J ends lost 1 base and 4 bases, in that order; junction bases with no gene match: 2. CDR3 nucleotides: TGTGCCAGCAGCTTAAGGCTAGCGGGAGCAGATACGCAGTATTTT. Encoded protein: CASSLRLAGADTQYF.

V usage is TRBV19 and J usage is TRBJ1-5; D perhaps matches TRBD1 (6 bases). This CDR3 spans 15 amino acids. CDR1 and CDR2 from the germline V gene are LNHDA and SQIVND (reference sequence). V lost 6 bases and J 6 bases, leaving 18 bases between the germline ends. The CDR3 here is CASSQSTGYGQPQHF. The CDR3, as DNA: TGTGCCAGTAGCCAGTCCACAGGGTATGGTCAGCCCCAGCATTTT.

This chain uses TRBV25-1 with TRBJ2-1, with 13 bases matching TRBD2. The germline CDR1 and CDR2 sequences are MGHDK and SYGVNS. The CDR3 runs 15 residues. V shed 4 bases and J 8 bases; nucleotides not matched to a gene: 5. CDR3 loop: CASSARLAGGYEQFF. CDR3 nucleotides: TGTGCCAGCAGTGCCCGACTAGCGGGGGGATATGAGCAGTTCTTC. The whole variable domain, filled in from reference TRBV25-1 and TRBJ2-1, reads EADIYQTPRYLVIGTGKKITLECSQTMGHDKMYWYQQDPGMELHLIHYSYGVNSTEKGDLSSESTVSRIRTEHFPLTLESARPSHTSQYLCASSARLAGGYEQFFGPGTRLTVL.

The chain employs TRBV7-8 and TRBJ1-5; a weak D match, TRBD1 (6 bases). V dropped 6 bases and J dropped 0 bases, with 15 bases sitting between them. Germline loops: CDR1 SGHVS, CDR2 FQNEAQ. The CDR3 has 16 residues. CDR3 sequence (DNA): TGTGCCAGCAGTAAGACAGGCATCAATAGCAATCAGCCCCAGCATTTT. Translated, it gives CASSKTGINSNQPQHF.